This TCR beta chain was recovered during a study of human T cells and chemical hapten exposure. General observations from the study: Alopecia affected the donors, so their immune response may differ from healthy people's.

Time point described: patch test 3, about 24 weeks after DPC sensitization. The treatment denotes: therapeutic diphenylcyclopropenone sensitization with weekly scalp DPC. Prior to each patch test being applied, blood was drawn. In the source study's methods: Sample TCR totals centred on a median of around 100,000, ranging about 20,000 to 690,600. TCRdb re-called the RACE reads with MiXCR, one entry per CDR3 protein. TCRdb's processing, not the authors', yielded these V and J calls. The profile shows more than 80,000 distinct CDR3 sequences, roughly 10% of them singletons. This clonotype occurred many times. Antigen specificity is unknown. CDR3 length: 14 residues. Germline CDR1 is MDHEN and CDR2 is SYDVKM. The V gene end was trimmed by 5 bases and the J gene end by 5 bases; junction bases not matched to a gene: 6.

The sequence derives from a woman between 45 and 65 years old with alopecia areata. Some clones in this sample may be carry-over from other donors' samples. The sample in question was whole blood, obtained in connection with sensitization to the hapten diphenylcyclopropenone (DPC). The chain has TRBV28 and TRBJ2-5; TRBD2 agrees at 9 bases. CDR3 bases: TGTGCCAGCAGTGGGGGCGGGAGGGCGGAGACCCAGTACTTC. The encoded protein is CASSGGGRAETQYF.